The 31 T cell receptor beta chains below all came from one sample that was sequenced in a study (dated by TCRdb to the mid-2010s). The library relied on RT-PCR. Sequencing took place on an Illumina MiSeq. TCRdb reprocessed the public reads (quality trimming at Q25 with fastp, clone calling with MiXCR) and kept in-frame beta chains. CDR3 protein sequences are deduplicated, and each keeps its most common genes and DNA. The sample table lists about 680,000 distinct CDR3 sequences, approximately 14% of them with a count of one. The ten most abundant clones make up roughly 3.9% of the sample. The specimen sequenced was memory CD4+ T cells from blood. The receptors here all came from a female donor in good health, serving as a healthy control.

This clonotype was recorded a few times. Here the CDR3 DNA reads TGTGCCAGCAGCCGGTTGGAGGCAGGGGGAGAAGGAAAACTGTTTTTT. It yields the protein CASSRLEAGGEGKLFF. This sequence joins TRBV5-6 and TRBJ1-4; 7 positions match TRBD1. CDR3 size: 16 residues. Germline V lookup: CDR1 SGHDT, CDR2 YYEEEE. Unmatched junction bases numbered 16, after V lost 4 bases and J lost 10 bases.

This clonotype was observed a handful of times. V is TRBV5-6 and J is TRBJ2-6; 7 nucleotides agree with TRBD1. CDR3 length: 15 residues. After removal of 3 bases from V and 5 bases from J, the junction contained 5 bases not matched to a gene. Germline-derived CDR1 and CDR2 are SGHDT and YYEEEE. The CDR3 reads CASSSDRERANVLTF. In nucleotides, the CDR3 is TGTGCCAGCAGCTCTGACAGGGAAAGGGCCAACGTCCTGACTTTC.

This clonotype came up a few times. Here the CDR3 DNA reads TGCAGTGCTTTTAACCCCAGTCTACTGGGCACAGATACGCAGTATTTT. Protein sequence: CSAFNPSLLGTDTQYF. V usage is TRBV20-1 and J usage is TRBJ2-3; D uncertain. The CDR3 runs to 16 residues. The germline CDR1 and CDR2 sequences are DFQATT and SNEGSKA (reference sequence). Trimming took 5 bases from V and 1 from J, leaving 19 bases between them.

The chain uses TRBV5-4 and TRBJ2-7; D is possibly TRBD2 (6 bases). V lost 0 bases, J lost 4 bases, and 11 bases lay in between. Looked up from germline, CDR1 is SGHNT and CDR2 is YYREEE (reference sequence). This CDR3 is 14 amino acids long. In nucleotides, the CDR3 is TGTGCCAGCAGCTTGGGTGGGAGGAAATACGAGCAGTACTTC. Translated, it gives CASSLGGRKYEQYF.

There are many counts of this clonotype. The chain couples TRBV12-3 or TRBV12-4 to TRBJ2-7, with D possibly being TRBD1 (6 bases). The CDR3 totals 15 residues. Trimming removed 4 bases from V and 2 bases from J, with 15 bases in between. CDR3 in amino acids: CASSSPGTSTYEQYF. The CDR3 region has the DNA TGTGCCAGCAGTTCACCCGGGACATCCACCTACGAGCAGTACTTC.

In its sample, this clonotype was seen many times. V is TRBV12-3 or TRBV12-4 and J is TRBJ2-7, with 8 bases matching TRBD2. With 1 base clipped from V and 0 bases from J, the junction kept 14 bases outside the gene matches. The CDR3 extends over 19 amino acids. CDR3 in amino acids: CASSLGRAAGGRNSYEQYF. The CDR3 nucleotides read TGTGCCAGCAGTTTAGGCCGGGCGGCGGGAGGAAGAAACTCCTACGAGCAGTACTTC.

Ten or more counts support this clonotype. The rearrangement joins TRBV4-3 to TRBJ2-1; 8 nucleotides align to TRBD2. The CDR3 is 16 amino acids. The germline CDR1 and CDR2 sequences are LGHNA and YSLEER. Trimming took 4 bases from V and 2 from J; bases not matched to a gene: 7. The CDR3 is CASSPGVAGTYNEQFF. For the CDR3, the DNA is TGCGCCAGCAGCCCCGGAGTAGCGGGGACCTACAATGAGCAGTTCTTC.

In this sample, this clonotype turned up a few times. V is TRBV28 and J is TRBJ2-7; either TRBD1 or TRBD2 may supply D (5 bases each). The V gene lost 9 bases and the J gene lost 3 bases, with 18 bases spanning the gap. Germline CDR1 MDHEN, CDR2 SYDVKM. The CDR3 contains 14 residues. CDR3 residues: CASRWGRSNYEQYF. For the CDR3, the DNA is TGTGCCAGTAGATGGGGACGGAGTAACTACGAGCAGTACTTC.

This clonotype was detected ten times or more. CDR3 nucleotides: TGCAGTGCTAGAGATTTGGGGACTTCCGCCGGGGAGCTGTTTTTT. Encoded protein: CSARDLGTSAGELFF. The chain has TRBV20-1 and TRBJ2-2; possible D gene TRBD2, 6 bases. Per the germline V gene, CDR1 is DFQATT and CDR2 is SNEGSKA (reference sequence). The CDR3 runs 15 residues. V gave up 0 bases and J gave up 6 bases, with 14 bases separating them.

This clonotype was counted ten times or more. The chain employs TRBV4-3 and TRBJ2-2; 10 nucleotides align to TRBD1. V lost 1 base to trimming and J lost 7 bases; unmatched junction nucleotides: 6. Per germline, CDR1 LGHNA and CDR2 YSLEER. The CDR3 is 16 amino acids. The CDR3 DNA follows: TGCGCCAGCAGCCAAGGGACAGGGGGACGGGGCGGGGAGCTGTTTTTT. This codes for CASSQGTGGRGGELFF.

This clonotype was seen a few times. The gene calls are TRBV28 and TRBJ1-5, with 10 positions matching TRBD1. Germline lookup yields CDR1 MDHEN and CDR2 SYDVKM. The CDR3 covers 14 residues. Germline trimming cut 4 bases from V and 11 bases from J; bases unmatched to any gene: 8. Here the CDR3 reads CASSWTGGNGAQHF. As DNA, the CDR3 is TGTGCCAGCAGTTGGACAGGGGGGAATGGGGCCCAGCATTTT.

This clonotype showed up just a few times. The V call is TRBV4-3, the J call TRBJ1-6, with unresolved D. Per the germline V gene, CDR1 is LGHNA and CDR2 is YSLEER. The CDR3 covers 16 residues. The V and J ends lost 0 bases and 6 bases respectively, with 12 bases between them. The CDR3 region is CASSQDPAASNSPLHF. In DNA form, the CDR3 reads TGCGCCAGCAGCCAAGATCCGGCAGCCAGTAATTCACCCCTCCACTTT.

A few counts support this clonotype. This chain uses TRBV6-6 with TRBJ1-2; 10 bases match TRBD1. The CDR3 totals 16 residues. From germline, CDR1 is MNHNY and CDR2 SVGAGI (reference sequence). V trimming: 1 base; J trimming: 6 bases; junction bases outside the gene matches: 8. The CDR3 is CASSYFSRQGAHGYTF. The CDR3 DNA reads TGTGCCAGCAGTTACTTCTCAAGACAGGGGGCTCATGGCTACACCTTC.

In the case of this clonotype: Being one base from a much bigger clone, this may be a read error. The V and J genes are TRBV6-5 and TRBJ2-1, with D uncertain. The CDR3 spans 15 residues. CDR1 and CDR2 (germline): MNHEY, SVGAGI. In nucleotides, the CDR3 is TGTGCCAGCAGTTACTCGACGGGCTCCTACAATAAGCAGTTCTTC. It specifies CASSYSTGSYNKQFF.

This sequence joins TRBV5-1 and TRBJ1-1; 7 bases align to TRBD1. This CDR3 has 20 amino acids. With 0 bases clipped from V and 0 bases from J, the junction kept 17 bases outside the gene matches. CDR1 is SGHRS, CDR2 YFSETQ, per germline. Written as DNA, the CDR3 is TGCGCCAGCAGCTTGGAGCTAGCGGGAGTGAGGGGGCGCATGAACACTGAAGCTTTCTTT. As protein: CASSLELAGVRGRMNTEAFF. The full variable domain, rest sourced from reference TRBV5-1 and TRBJ1-1, is KAGVTQTPRYLIKTRGQQVTLSCSPISGHRSVSWYQQTPGQGLQFLFEYFSETQRNKGNFPGRFSGRQFSNSRSEMNVSTLELGDSALYLCASSLELAGVRGRMNTEAFFGQGTRLTVV.

The V call is TRBV19, the J call TRBJ2-7; tentative D call: TRBD1 (6 bases). The ends were cut back, 8 bases at V and 6 bases at J, with 17 bases in the middle. Germline assignment: CDR1 LNHDA and CDR2 SQIVND (reference sequence). CDR3 length: 13 residues. CDR3: CASSTGLLGEQYF. The CDR3 nucleotides read TGTGCCAGTTCGACAGGACTTTTAGGCGAGCAGTACTTC. Full variable domain (outside the CDR3, taken from reference TRBV19 and TRBJ2-7): DGGITQSPKYLFRKEGQNVTLSCEQNLNHDAMYWYRQDPGQGLRLIYYSQIVNDFQKGDIAEGYSVSREKKESFPLTVTSAQKNPTAFYLCASSTGLLGEQYFGPGTRLTVT.

This clonotype was observed a few times. This chain uses TRBV6-5 with TRBJ2-2; 10 bases fit TRBD2. CDR1 and CDR2 (germline): MNHEY, SVGAGI. The CDR3 sequence is 15 residues long. Trimming took 8 bases from V and 7 from J; bases not matched to a gene: 10. DNA for the CDR3: TGTGCCAGCGGACCTATAGCGGGAGGTGGCGGGGAGCTGTTTTTT. Its protein is CASGPIAGGGGELFF.

V usage is TRBV24-1 and J usage is TRBJ1-1; D remains ambiguous. Germline-derived CDR1 and CDR2 are KGHDR and SFDVKD. The CDR3 length is 13 residues. V lost 5 bases to trimming and J lost 1 base, with 7 bases between them. The CDR3: CATSATENTEAFF. The DNA for the CDR3 is TGTGCCACCAGTGCAACAGAGAACACTGAAGCTTTCTTT.

There are a few counts of this clonotype. This chain joins TRBV10-3 and TRBJ1-1; D is unresolved. The CDR3 loop spans 14 amino acids. Trimming removed 2 bases at V and 1 base at J, with 8 bases between. Looked up from germline, CDR1 is ENHRY and CDR2 is SYGVKD. The DNA for the CDR3 is TGTGCCATCAGTGAGACCGGGCCGAACACTGAAGCTTTCTTT. Translating gives CAISETGPNTEAFF.

This clonotype came up a few times. The CDR3 reads CATSREIVTIPRDEQFF. Here the CDR3 DNA reads TGTGCCACCAGCAGAGAGATCGTGACAATTCCTCGGGATGAGCAGTTCTTC. The chain joins TRBV15 to TRBJ2-1; D remains unclear. Germline V gene lookup returns CDR1 LNHNV and CDR2 YYDKDF (reference sequence). The V and J ends lost 0 bases and 8 bases respectively, with 20 bases between them. This CDR3 region has 17 residues.

V usage is TRBV15 and J usage is TRBJ1-1, with 7 bases fitting TRBD1. Germline V gives CDR1 LNHNV, CDR2 YYDKDF (reference sequence). With V trimmed by 5 bases and J by 4 bases, 7 bases remained unmatched. CDR3 length: 14 residues. The CDR3 spells CATSLNRGGTEAFF. The CDR3 DNA reads as TGTGCCACCAGCCTGAACAGGGGTGGCACTGAAGCTTTCTTT.

This clonotype was found many times. This sequence joins TRBV12-3 or TRBV12-4 and TRBJ1-3; D is unclear. Trimming cost V 6 bases and J 1 base, with 10 bases left between them. There are 14 residues in the CDR3. CDR3 coding DNA: TGTGCCAGCAGCTTCGCGGGGTCTGGAAACACCATATATTTT. Protein: CASSFAGSGNTIYF.

This clonotype was seen many times. The chain combines TRBV10-3 with TRBJ1-6; 7 bases match TRBD1. CDR1 and CDR2 from the germline V gene are ENHRY and SYGVKD. The CDR3 length is 14 residues. The junction had 5 bases not matched to a gene; V was cut back by 5 bases and J by 7 bases. The CDR3 sequence: CAISSQGSNSPLHF. The CDR3 coding sequence is TGTGCCATCAGTTCACAGGGGAGCAATTCACCCCTCCACTTT.

The chain uses TRBV21-1 and TRBJ1-5; TRBD1, as called in the table, went unchecked against the DNA. TRBV21-1 is recorded as a pseudogene. The CDR3 is made up of 16 amino acids. The CDR3 spells CASSKDIQGNDQPQHF. As DNA, the CDR3 is TGTGCCAGCAGCAAGGATATCCAGGGGAACGATCAGCCCCAGCATTTT.

This clonotype was detected a few times. CDR3: CASSLAVFRELFF. The CDR3 DNA reads TGTGCCAGCAGCTTAGCAGTGTTCCGGGAGCTGTTTTTT. V gene TRBV7-2 combines with J gene TRBJ2-2; D not certain. Germline V gene lookup returns CDR1 SGHTA and CDR2 FQGNSA. The CDR3 sequence is 13 residues long. V lost 0 bases and J lost 9, with 8 bases in between.

The chain joins TRBV9 to TRBJ2-1; TRBD1 matches 7 bases. There are 16 residues in the CDR3. Losses at the gene ends were 4 bases for V and 4 bases for J; bases not matched to a gene: 11. Germline V gives CDR1 SGDLS, CDR2 YYNGEE. CDR3 DNA sequence: TGTGCCAGCAGCCCAGGGGGTCTGGTTCAATACAATGAGCAGTTCTTC. Its translation is CASSPGGLVQYNEQFF. Together with reference TRBV9 and TRBJ2-1, the CDR3 gives the full variable domain: DSGVTQTPKHLITATGQRVTLRCSPRSGDLSVYWYQQSLDQGLQFLIQYYNGEERAKGNILERFSAQQFPDLHSELNLSSLELGDSALYFCASSPGGLVQYNEQFFGPGTRLTVL.

The chain is built from TRBV3-1 and TRBJ2-2; unclear D gene. CDR1 LGHDT and CDR2 YNNKEL come from the germline V gene (reference sequence). This CDR3 region has 15 residues. Trimming removed 6 bases from V and 2 bases from J, with 13 bases in between. The CDR3 DNA follows: TGTGCCAGCAGGGCGCTTAGCACCAACACCGGGGAGCTGTTTTTT. Protein sequence: CASRALSTNTGELFF.

This clonotype was seen many times. The genes are TRBV7-2 and TRBJ2-7; D is unresolved. Trimming left V 2 bases short and J 3 bases short, with 8 bases between. Germline V gene data show CDR1 as SGHTA and CDR2 as FQGNSA. This CDR3 contains 13 residues. CDR3 bases: TGTGCCAGCAGCTTAAACCTTGACTACGAGCAGTACTTC. Amino acid sequence: CASSLNLDYEQYF. The whole variable domain, remainder taken from reference TRBV7-2 and TRBJ2-7, is GAGVSQSPSNKVTEKGKDVELRCDPISGHTALYWYRQSLGQGLEFLIYFQGNSAPDKSGLPSDRFSAERTGGSVSTLTIQRTQQEDSAVYLCASSLNLDYEQYFGPGTRLTVT.

This clonotype was picked up many times. The chain couples TRBV10-3 to TRBJ2-3; TRBD1 aligns across 9 bases. The CDR3 extends over 15 amino acids. The germline V gene has CDR1 ENHRY and CDR2 SYGVKD. V was pared by 4 bases and J by 3 bases, with 5 bases of the junction left unmatched. For the CDR3, the DNA is TGTGCCATCAGTGGGGGACAGGGTGGAACAGATACGCAGTATTTT. Its protein product is CAISGGQGGTDTQYF.

This clonotype came up a few times. The V gene is TRBV7-2, the J gene TRBJ1-6; unclear D gene. CDR3 length equals 15 residues. From germline, CDR1 is SGHTA and CDR2 FQGNSA. Between the trimmed V and J ends, which lost 6 bases and 0 bases, there was a span of 9 bases. The DNA of the CDR3 is TGTGCCAGCAGAACTCAGATCTCCTATAATTCACCCCTCCACTTT. Its translation is CASRTQISYNSPLHF. The complete variable domain, with remaining parts taken from reference TRBV7-2 and TRBJ1-6, reads GAGVSQSPSNKVTEKGKDVELRCDPISGHTALYWYRQSLGQGLEFLIYFQGNSAPDKSGLPSDRFSAERTGGSVSTLTIQRTQQEDSAVYLCASRTQISYNSPLHFGNGTRLTVT.

This sequence joins TRBV7-2 and TRBJ2-1, with a tentative D call TRBD1 (6 bases). The CDR3 has 19 residues. Germline CDR1 and CDR2: SGHTA and FQGNSA. Trimming shortened V by 0 bases and J by 4 bases, and 22 bases separated the two germline ends. CDR3 sequence: CASSLASGGTRGSYNEQFF. In DNA form, the CDR3 reads TGTGCCAGCAGCTTAGCGTCAGGCGGCACTAGGGGGAGTTACAATGAGCAGTTCTTC.